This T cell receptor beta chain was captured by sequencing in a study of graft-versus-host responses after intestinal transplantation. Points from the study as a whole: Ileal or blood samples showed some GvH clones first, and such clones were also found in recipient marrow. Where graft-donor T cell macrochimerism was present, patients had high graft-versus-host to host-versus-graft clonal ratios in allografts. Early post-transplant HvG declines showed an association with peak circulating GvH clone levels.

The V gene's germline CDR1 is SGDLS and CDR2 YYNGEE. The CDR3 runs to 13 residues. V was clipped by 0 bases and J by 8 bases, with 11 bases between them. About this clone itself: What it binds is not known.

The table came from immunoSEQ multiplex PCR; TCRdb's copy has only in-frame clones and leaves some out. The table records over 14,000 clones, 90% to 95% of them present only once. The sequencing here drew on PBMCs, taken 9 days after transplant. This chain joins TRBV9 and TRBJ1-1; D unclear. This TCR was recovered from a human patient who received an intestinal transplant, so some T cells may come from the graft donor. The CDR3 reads CASSVEIGSEAFF. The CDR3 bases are TGTGCCAGCAGCGTAGAGATAGGATCCGAAGCTTTCTTT.